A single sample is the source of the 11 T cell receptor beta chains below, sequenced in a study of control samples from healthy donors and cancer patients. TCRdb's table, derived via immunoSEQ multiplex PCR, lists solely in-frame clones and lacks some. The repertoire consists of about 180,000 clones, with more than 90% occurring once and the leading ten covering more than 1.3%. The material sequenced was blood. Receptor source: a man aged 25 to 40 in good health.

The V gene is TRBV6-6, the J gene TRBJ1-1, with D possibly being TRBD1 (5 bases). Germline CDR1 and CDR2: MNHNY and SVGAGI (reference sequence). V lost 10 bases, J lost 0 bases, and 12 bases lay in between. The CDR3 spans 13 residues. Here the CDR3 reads CAISRGLNTEAFF. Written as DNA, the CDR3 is TGTGCCATCTCCCGGGGGTTGAACACTGAAGCTTTCTTT.

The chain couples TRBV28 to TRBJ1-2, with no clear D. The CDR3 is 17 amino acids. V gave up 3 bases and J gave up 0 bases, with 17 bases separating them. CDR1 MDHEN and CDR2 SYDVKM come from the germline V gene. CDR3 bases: TGTGCCAGCAGTTTGGGGTCAGTCCACAAAGCTAACTATGGCTACACCTTC. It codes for CASSLGSVHKANYGYTF.

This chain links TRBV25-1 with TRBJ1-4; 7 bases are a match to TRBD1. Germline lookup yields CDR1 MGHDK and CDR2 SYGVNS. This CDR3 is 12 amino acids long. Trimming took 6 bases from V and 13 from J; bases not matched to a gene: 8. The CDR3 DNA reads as TGTGCCAGCAGGGGAACAGGGGACAGACTGTTTTTT. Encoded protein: CASRGTGDRLFF.

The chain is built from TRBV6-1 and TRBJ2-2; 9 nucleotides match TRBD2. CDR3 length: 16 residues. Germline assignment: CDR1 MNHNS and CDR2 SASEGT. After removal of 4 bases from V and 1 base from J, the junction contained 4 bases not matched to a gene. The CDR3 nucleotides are TGTGCCAGCAGTGGAGCGGGAGGACAGAACACCGGGGAGCTGTTTTTT. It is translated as CASSGAGGQNTGELFF.

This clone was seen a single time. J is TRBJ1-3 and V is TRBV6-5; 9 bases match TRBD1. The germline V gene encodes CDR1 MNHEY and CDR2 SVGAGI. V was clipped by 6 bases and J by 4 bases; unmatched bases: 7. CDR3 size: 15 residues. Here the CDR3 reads CASSFTGGVGNTIYF. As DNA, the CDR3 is TGTGCCAGCAGCTTCACAGGGGGCGTGGGAAACACCATATATTTT.

CDR3 DNA: TGTGCCAGCAGTTTATCTTCCGACACTGAAGCTTTCTTT. Amino acids: CASSLSSDTEAFF. The chain recombines TRBV27 with TRBJ1-1; no definite D call. The CDR3 totals 13 residues. Germline V gene sequence: CDR1 MNHEY, CDR2 SMNVEV (reference sequence). Trimming pared 0 bases from V and 3 bases from J, leaving 5 bases between.

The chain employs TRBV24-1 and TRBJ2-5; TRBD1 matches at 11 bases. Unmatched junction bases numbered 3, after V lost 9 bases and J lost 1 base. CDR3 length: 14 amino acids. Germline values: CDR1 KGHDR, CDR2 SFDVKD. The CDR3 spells CATSGTGGQETQYF. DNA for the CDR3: TGTGCCACCTCCGGGACAGGGGGCCAAGAGACCCAGTACTTC.

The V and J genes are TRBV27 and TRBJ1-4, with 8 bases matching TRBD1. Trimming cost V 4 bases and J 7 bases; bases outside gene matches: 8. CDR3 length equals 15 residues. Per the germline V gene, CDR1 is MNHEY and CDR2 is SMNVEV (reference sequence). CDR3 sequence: CASSSLTGVSEKLFF. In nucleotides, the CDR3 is TGTGCCAGCAGTTCCCTGACAGGGGTTAGTGAAAAACTGTTTTTT. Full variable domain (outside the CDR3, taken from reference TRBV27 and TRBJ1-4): EAQVTQNPRYLITVTGKKLTVTCSQNMNHEYMSWYRQDPGLGLRQIYYSMNVEVTDKGDVPEGYKVSRKEKRNFPLILESPSPNQTSLYFCASSSLTGVSEKLFFGSGTQLSVL.

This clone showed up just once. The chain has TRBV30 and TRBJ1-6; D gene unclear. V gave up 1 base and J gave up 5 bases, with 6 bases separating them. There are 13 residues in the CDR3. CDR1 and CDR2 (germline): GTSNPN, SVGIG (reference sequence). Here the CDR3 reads CAWSGPNNSPLHF. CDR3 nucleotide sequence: TGTGCCTGGAGTGGACCAAATAATTCACCCCTCCACTTT. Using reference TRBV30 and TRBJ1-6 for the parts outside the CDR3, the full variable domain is SQTIHQWPATLVQPVGSPLSLECTVEGTSNPNLYWYRQAAGRGLQLLFYSVGIGQISSEVPQNLSASRPQDRQFILSSKKLLLSDSGFYLCAWSGPNNSPLHFGNGTRLTVT.

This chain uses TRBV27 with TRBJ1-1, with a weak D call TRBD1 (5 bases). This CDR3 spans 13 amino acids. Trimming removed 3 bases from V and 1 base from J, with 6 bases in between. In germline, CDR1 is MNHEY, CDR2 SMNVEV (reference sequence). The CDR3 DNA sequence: TGTGCCAGCAGTTTGGGGACGAACACTGAAGCTTTCTTT. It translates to CASSLGTNTEAFF.

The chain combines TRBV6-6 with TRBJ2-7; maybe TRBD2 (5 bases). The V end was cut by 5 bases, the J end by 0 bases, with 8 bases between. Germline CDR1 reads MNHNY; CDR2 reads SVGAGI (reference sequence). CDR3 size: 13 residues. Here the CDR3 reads CASSPRDSYEQYF. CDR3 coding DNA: TGTGCCAGCAGTCCCCGGGACTCCTACGAGCAGTACTTC.